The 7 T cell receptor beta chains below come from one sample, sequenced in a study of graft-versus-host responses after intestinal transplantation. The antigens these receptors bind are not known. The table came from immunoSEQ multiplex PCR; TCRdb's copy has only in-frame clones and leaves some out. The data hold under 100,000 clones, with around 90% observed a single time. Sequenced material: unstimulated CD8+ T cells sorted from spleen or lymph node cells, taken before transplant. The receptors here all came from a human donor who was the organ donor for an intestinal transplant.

The CDR3 DNA reads TGTGCCAGCAGCTCCAGGGTAAGGGGCTACGAGCAGTACTTC. This translates into CASSSRVRGYEQYF. V is TRBV13 and J is TRBJ2-7, with a weak D call TRBD1 (5 bases). Trimming removed 4 bases at V and 3 bases at J, with 13 bases between. Germline values: CDR1 PRHDT, CDR2 FYEKMQ (reference sequence). The CDR3 consists of 14 residues.

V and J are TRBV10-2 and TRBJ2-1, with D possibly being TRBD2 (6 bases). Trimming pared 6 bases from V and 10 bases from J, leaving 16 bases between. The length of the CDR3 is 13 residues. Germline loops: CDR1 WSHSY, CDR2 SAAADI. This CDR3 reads CASSDILAPEQFF. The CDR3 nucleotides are TGCGCCAGCAGCGACATACTAGCCCCAGAGCAGTTCTTC.

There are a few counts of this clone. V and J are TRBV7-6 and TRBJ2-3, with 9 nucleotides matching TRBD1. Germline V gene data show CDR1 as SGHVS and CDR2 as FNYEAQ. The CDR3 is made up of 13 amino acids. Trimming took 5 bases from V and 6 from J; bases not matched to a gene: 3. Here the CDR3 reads CASSGQGSDTQYF. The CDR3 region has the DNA TGTGCCAGCAGCGGACAGGGGTCTGATACGCAGTATTTT.

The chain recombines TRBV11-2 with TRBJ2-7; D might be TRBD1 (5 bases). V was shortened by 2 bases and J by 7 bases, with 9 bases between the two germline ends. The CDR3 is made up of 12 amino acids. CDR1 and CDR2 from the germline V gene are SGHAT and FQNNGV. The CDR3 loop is CASSLTREEQYF. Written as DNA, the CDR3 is TGTGCCAGCAGCTTAACCAGGGAAGAGCAGTACTTC. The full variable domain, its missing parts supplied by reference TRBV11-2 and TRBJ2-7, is EAGVAQSPRYKIIEKRQSVAFWCNPISGHATLYWYQQILGQGPKLLIQFQNNGVVDDSQLPKDRFSAERLKGVDSTLKIQPAKLEDSAVYLCASSLTREEQYFGPGTRLTVT.

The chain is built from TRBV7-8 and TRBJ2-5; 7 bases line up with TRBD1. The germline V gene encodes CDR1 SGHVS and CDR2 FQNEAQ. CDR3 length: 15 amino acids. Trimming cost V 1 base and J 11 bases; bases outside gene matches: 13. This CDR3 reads CASSLEGGAQGEQYF. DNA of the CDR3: TGTGCCAGCAGCTTAGAAGGGGGAGCCCAGGGGGAGCAGTACTTC.

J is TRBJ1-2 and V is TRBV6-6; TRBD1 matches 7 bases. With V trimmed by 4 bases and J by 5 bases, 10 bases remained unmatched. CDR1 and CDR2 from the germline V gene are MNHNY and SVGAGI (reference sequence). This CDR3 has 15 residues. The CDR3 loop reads CASSLGDSFGYGYTF. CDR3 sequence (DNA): TGTGCCAGCAGTTTGGGGGACAGCTTCGGGTATGGCTACACCTTC.

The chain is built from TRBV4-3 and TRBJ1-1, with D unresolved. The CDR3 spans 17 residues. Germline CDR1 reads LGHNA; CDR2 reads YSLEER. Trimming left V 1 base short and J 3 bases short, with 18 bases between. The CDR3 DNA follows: TGCGCCAGCAGCCAAGTATCATCGGGGATCACGGACACTGAAGCTTTCTTT. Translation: CASSQVSSGITDTEAFF.